These T cell receptor beta chains were read from a single sample in a study of T cells after yellow fever vaccination. MiXCR was run by TCRdb on the 5' RACE reads, yielding one entry per CDR3 protein. There are about 340,000 distinct CDR3 sequences in the sample; roughly an eighth occur only once, and 2.5% to 4% lies in the top ten. The specimen was CD4+ T cells sorted from PBMCs, collected 15 days after the yellow fever booster vaccination. Every receptor here comes from a man between 18 and 29 years old who received the YFV17D yellow fever vaccine. The CDR3 runs from the conserved cysteine through the conserved F or W. Each record gives: clone size, V gene, J gene, D gene, CDR3 DNA, CDR3 protein. The D gene is left open where the match is weak. Clone size appears in some rows only: once, few, many, or a class for an expanded clone.

size: .; V: TRBV4-3; J: TRBJ2-5; D: TRBD2; DNA: TGCGCCAGCAGCCAAGAGCGGGGGAAGGGGGAGACCCAGTACTTC; CDR3: CASSQERGKGETQYF
size: few; V: TRBV14; J: TRBJ2-1; D: TRBD2; DNA: TGTGCCAGCAGCCGAGTGTCGGGACTAGCGAGCTATGAGCAGTTCTTC; CDR3: CASSRVSGLASYEQFF
size: few; V: TRBV6-2/TRBV6-3; J: TRBJ2-1; D: .; DNA: TGTGCCAGCAGTTGGGCATACAATGAGCAGTTCTTC; CDR3: CASSWAYNEQFF
size: few; V: TRBV4-1; J: TRBJ2-5; D: .; DNA: TGCGCCAGCAGCCAAGCAGGGGACACACCGGAGACCCAGTACTTC; CDR3: CASSQAGDTPETQYF
size: .; V: TRBV6-5; J: TRBJ2-3; D: .; DNA: TGTGCCAGCAGGAATCCGGACACAGATACGCAGTATTTT; CDR3: CASRNPDTDTQYF
size: few; V: TRBV7-6; J: TRBJ1-5; D: .; DNA: TGTGCCAGCAGCTTAGGAGCAGGGGCTCGGAGCAATCAGCCCCAGCATTTT; CDR3: CASSLGAGARSNQPQHF
size: few; V: TRBV5-1; J: TRBJ1-1; D: .; DNA: TGCGCCAGCAGCTTCCAGGGGACCGCTTACACTGAAGCTTTCTTT; CDR3: CASSFQGTAYTEAFF
size: .; V: TRBV19; J: TRBJ2-3; D: TRBD2; DNA: TGTGCCAGTAGTATGGCCGGGAGGGAACTCACAGATACGCAGTATTTT; CDR3: CASSMAGRELTDTQYF
size: .; V: TRBV4-1; J: TRBJ1-4; D: .; DNA: TGCGCCAGCAGCCAAGTGGAACAGCCGCCGGAAAAACTGTTTTTT; CDR3: CASSQVEQPPEKLFF
size: few; V: TRBV7-9; J: TRBJ1-1; D: .; DNA: TGTGCCAGCAGCTTATCAGGGGAAGACACTGAAGCTTTCTTT; CDR3: CASSLSGEDTEAFF
size: .; V: TRBV12-3/TRBV12-4; J: TRBJ2-5; D: .; DNA: TGTGCCAGCAGTTTAGAAGCTCTCTTAGGGACCCAGTACTTC; CDR3: CASSLEALLGTQYF
size: .; V: TRBV18; J: TRBJ2-1; D: .; DNA: TGTGCCAGCTCACCACAGGGGGATTCCTACAATGAGCAGTTCTTC; CDR3: CASSPQGDSYNEQFF
size: .; V: TRBV29-1; J: TRBJ2-3; D: TRBD2; DNA: TGCAGCTCCCGGACTAGCGGGGGGCCCGATACGCAGTATTTT; CDR3: CSSRTSGGPDTQYF
size: few; V: TRBV12-3/TRBV12-4; J: TRBJ2-1; D: .; DNA: TGTGCCAGCAGTTTACGGCCTAATGAGCAGTTCTTC; CDR3: CASSLRPNEQFF
size: many; V: TRBV5-1; J: TRBJ2-5; D: TRBD1; DNA: TGCGCCAGCAGCCCGGGGACAGCACAAGAGACCCAGTACTTC; CDR3: CASSPGTAQETQYF
size: .; V: TRBV7-2; J: TRBJ1-2; D: .; DNA: TGTGCCAGCAGCTTAGGCCCGGGCGGCTACACCTTC; CDR3: CASSLGPGGYTF
size: many; V: TRBV4-2; J: TRBJ2-7; D: TRBD2; DNA: TGTGCCAGCAGCCAAGGTTACCCGGGGGGGCTCGACGAGCAGTACTTC; CDR3: CASSQGYPGGLDEQYF
size: .; V: TRBV7-6; J: TRBJ2-4; D: .; DNA: TGTGCCAGCAGCTTAGGCGGGGCCCAGGGGGCCAAAAACATTCAGTACTTC; CDR3: CASSLGGAQGAKNIQYF
size: .; V: TRBV7-2; J: TRBJ2-3; D: TRBD2; DNA: TGTGCCAGCAGCTTGGGACTAAATCCAGATACGCAGTATTTT; CDR3: CASSLGLNPDTQYF
size: few; V: TRBV3-1; J: TRBJ1-6; D: .; DNA: TGTGCCAGCAGCCTCGGCGGGGAGTTCCAACAGTCACCCCTCCACTTT; CDR3: CASSLGGEFQQSPLHF
size: few; V: TRBV5-1; J: TRBJ2-1; D: TRBD1; DNA: TGCGCCAGCAGCTCGCAGGGGGTTAGTACCTACAATGAGCAGTTCTTC; CDR3: CASSSQGVSTYNEQFF
size: few; V: TRBV6-5; J: TRBJ1-4; D: .; DNA: TGTGCCAGCATTAGATCCGGCTCAACTAATGAAAAACTGTTTTTT; CDR3: CASIRSGSTNEKLFF
size: few; V: TRBV5-1; J: TRBJ1-2; D: .; DNA: TGCGCCAGCAGCTTGGAATCCTTTAGGAGGGGTCAAGACTATTATGGCTACACCTTC; CDR3: CASSLESFRRGQDYYGYTF
size: .; V: TRBV7-2; J: TRBJ1-5; D: .; DNA: TGTGCCAGCAGCTTAGCCCCTCTGGACAGCCAGCCCCAGCATTTT; CDR3: CASSLAPLDSQPQHF
size: .; V: TRBV29-1; J: TRBJ1-6; D: TRBD1; DNA: TGCAGCGCCGCTGGACAGGGGGAAAATTCACCCCTCCACTTT; CDR3: CSAAGQGENSPLHF
size: few; V: TRBV27; J: TRBJ2-3; D: TRBD1; DNA: TGTGCCAGCAGTCGGGACAGGGGGCGAGGAGATACGCAGTATTTT; CDR3: CASSRDRGRGDTQYF
size: many; V: TRBV4-3; J: TRBJ2-7; D: TRBD1; DNA: TGCGCCAGCAGCCAAGAAGTCCGACAGGGGGTTATCCGTCCCTCCTACGAGCAGTACTTC; CDR3: CASSQEVRQGVIRPSYEQYF
size: few; V: TRBV11-2; J: TRBJ2-5; D: .; DNA: TGTGCCAGCAGCTTAGGTACGGAGACCCAGTACTTC; CDR3: CASSLGTETQYF
size: .; V: TRBV5-5; J: TRBJ1-4; D: .; DNA: TGTGCCAGCAGCTTGGTGGGGTATAATGAAAAACTGTTTTTT; CDR3: CASSLVGYNEKLFF
size: few; V: TRBV10-2; J: TRBJ1-4; D: .; DNA: TGCGCCACCGGGAGGACTCCGGACGAAAAACTGTTTTTT; CDR3: CATGRTPDEKLFF
size: .; V: TRBV11-2; J: TRBJ2-5; D: .; DNA: TGTGCCAGCACTTCCCGGAAAGAGACCCAGTACTTC; CDR3: CASTSRKETQYF
size: few; V: TRBV19; J: TRBJ1-4; D: .; DNA: TGTGCCAGTGGCTCGGTGTTAGGGGAAAAACTGTTTTTT; CDR3: CASGSVLGEKLFF
size: once; V: TRBV11-2; J: TRBJ2-2; D: TRBD2; DNA: TGTGCCAGCAGCTCTAGCGGGGGGGCCGCCGGGGAGCTGTTTTTT; CDR3: CASSSSGGAAGELFF
size: .; V: TRBV6-5; J: TRBJ1-2; D: .; DNA: TGTGCCAGCTCCCGGGGGGGGTTGGACTATGGCTACACCTTC; CDR3: CASSRGGLDYGYTF
size: .; V: TRBV20-1; J: TRBJ2-6; D: .; DNA: TGCAGTGCTGGACGGCGGGTTTCCGGGGCCAACGTCCTGACTTTC; CDR3: CSAGRRVSGANVLTF
size: few; V: TRBV20-1; J: TRBJ1-5; D: TRBD1; DNA: TGCAGTGCTCCCCGTCCAGGGGGCATTAATCAGCCCCAGCATTTT; CDR3: CSAPRPGGINQPQHF
size: few; V: TRBV7-2; J: TRBJ2-1; D: TRBD1; DNA: TGTGCCAGCAGCTCCCGGACAGGGAGTCGGAATGAGCAGTTCTTC; CDR3: CASSSRTGSRNEQFF
size: .; V: TRBV6-5; J: TRBJ2-7; D: .; DNA: TGTGCCAGCAGTTACGCGGGTCAGGGGCCGTACGAGCAGTACTTC; CDR3: CASSYAGQGPYEQYF
size: .; V: TRBV5-1; J: TRBJ2-7; D: TRBD1; DNA: TGCGCCAGCAGCTTGAGACAGGGTGTAATCGACGAGCAGTACTTC; CDR3: CASSLRQGVIDEQYF
size: .; V: TRBV6-2/TRBV6-3; J: TRBJ2-1; D: .; DNA: TGTGCCAGCAGCCACCAGATATACCATGAGCAGTTCTTC; CDR3: CASSHQIYHEQFF
size: .; V: TRBV12-3/TRBV12-4; J: TRBJ2-3; D: TRBD2; DNA: TGTGCCAGCAGTACTCGGGGTAGCGGGGGGGATACGCAGTATTTT; CDR3: CASSTRGSGGDTQYF
size: few; V: TRBV7-8; J: TRBJ2-2; D: .; DNA: TGTGCCAGCAGCTTGTTTATCGCAGGGGCCGCCGGGGAGCTGTTTTTT; CDR3: CASSLFIAGAAGELFF
size: few; V: TRBV4-3; J: TRBJ2-2; D: .; DNA: TGCGCCAGCAGCCAAGAACCCCCCGCAGGGGCTTGGACCGGGGAGCTGTTTTTT; CDR3: CASSQEPPAGAWTGELFF
size: .; V: TRBV5-5; J: TRBJ2-3; D: .; DNA: TGTGCCAGCAACCCCGCTATCTTCACAGATACGCAGTATTTT; CDR3: CASNPAIFTDTQYF
size: few; V: TRBV5-1; J: TRBJ2-2; D: TRBD2; DNA: TGCGCCAGCAGCTTGGCGGGACTAGCGGCAACCGGGGAGCTGTTTTTT; CDR3: CASSLAGLAATGELFF
size: .; V: TRBV5-6; J: TRBJ2-5; D: TRBD2; DNA: TGTGCCAGCAGCTTGGTAGCGGGGGGGACAGGGACCCAGTACTTC; CDR3: CASSLVAGGTGTQYF
size: few; V: TRBV4-2; J: TRBJ2-5; D: TRBD2; DNA: TGTGCCAGCAGCCAAGAAGCTGAGCGGGGGCAAGAGACCCAGTACTTC; CDR3: CASSQEAERGQETQYF
size: few; V: TRBV7-9; J: TRBJ1-1; D: .; DNA: TGTGCCAGCAGCTTAGCGCTCGGCCGGATAAACACTGAAGCTTTCTTT; CDR3: CASSLALGRINTEAFF
size: .; V: TRBV12-3/TRBV12-4; J: TRBJ1-5; D: .; DNA: TGTGCCAGCAGTCTCAGGGGTCGGGGCAATCAGCCCCAGCATTTT; CDR3: CASSLRGRGNQPQHF
size: few; V: TRBV6-5; J: TRBJ2-5; D: .; DNA: TGTGCCAGCAGGACCACAGGGAGGGAAGAGACCCAGTACTTC; CDR3: CASRTTGREETQYF
size: once; V: TRBV5-1; J: TRBJ2-5; D: .; DNA: TGCGCCAGCAGCGTGGGGGACACGTACCAAGAGACCCAGTACTTC; CDR3: CASSVGDTYQETQYF
size: .; V: TRBV7-9; J: TRBJ2-5; D: .; DNA: TGTGCCAGCAGCCCGTATTCCCCACAAGAGACCCAGTACTTC; CDR3: CASSPYSPQETQYF
size: .; V: TRBV7-3; J: TRBJ1-4; D: TRBD1; DNA: TGTGCCAGCAGCCAGGGGACAGGGGGGAATAATGAAAAACTGTTTTTT; CDR3: CASSQGTGGNNEKLFF
size: .; V: TRBV18; J: TRBJ1-2; D: .; DNA: TGTGCCAGCTCACCACGGGAGTATGGCTACACCTTC; CDR3: CASSPREYGYTF
size: .; V: TRBV20-1; J: TRBJ1-3; D: .; DNA: TGCAGTGCAATGATTGGAAACACCATATATTTT; CDR3: CSAMIGNTIYF
size: many; V: TRBV5-1; J: TRBJ2-1; D: TRBD1; DNA: TGCGCCAGCAGGAACAGGGGACCGAAGCAGTTCTTC; CDR3: CASRNRGPKQFF
size: .; V: TRBV20-1; J: TRBJ1-5; D: .; DNA: TGCAGTGCCGGCGGACGGCTGAATCAGCCCCAGCATTTT; CDR3: CSAGGRLNQPQHF
size: few; V: TRBV6-2/TRBV6-3; J: TRBJ1-5; D: TRBD1; DNA: TGTGCCAGCAGCCCCGGGACAGGGACGTATAGCAATCAGCCCCAGCATTTT; CDR3: CASSPGTGTYSNQPQHF
size: few; V: TRBV6-1; J: TRBJ2-5; D: TRBD2; DNA: TGTGCCAGCAGTAAGGAAAACGGGGGGTCGGAGACCCAGTACTTC; CDR3: CASSKENGGSETQYF